A selection of T cell receptor beta chains follows, all from one sample in a study of blood T cell repertoires in COVID-19. Assay: immunoSEQ multiplex PCR; the TCRdb copy retains only in-frame clones and omits some. The table records more than 250,000 clones, 88% of them present only once. Sequenced: peripheral blood. The receptors derive from a woman in her twenties or thirties with COVID-19, enrolled during active disease. Both conserved end residues are part of each CDR3. The order of the fields is V gene, D gene, clone size, J gene, CDR3 DNA, CDR3 protein. The D gene is left open where the match is weak. Not all rows give a size; the values are once, few, many and, for expanded clones, a class.

v_call: TRBV12-3/TRBV12-4
d_call: -
clone_size: -
j_call: TRBJ1-1
cdr3_nt: TGTGCCAGCAGTCCAACACTGAACACTGAAGCTTTCTTT
cdr3_aa: CASSPTLNTEAFF

v_call: TRBV9
d_call: -
clone_size: -
j_call: TRBJ1-2
cdr3_nt: TGTGCCAGCTCCGAGGGAGGCTATGGCTACACCTTC
cdr3_aa: CASSEGGYGYTF

v_call: TRBV7-4
d_call: -
clone_size: -
j_call: TRBJ1-4
cdr3_nt: TGTGCCAGCAGCTGCGGAAGGGGGATTGGCGAAAAACTGTTTTTT
cdr3_aa: CASSCGRGIGEKLFF

v_call: TRBV7-3
d_call: TRBD2
clone_size: -
j_call: TRBJ2-2
cdr3_nt: TGTGCCAGCAGCTTACTAGCGGGCGGGTCCGGGGAGCTGTTTTTT
cdr3_aa: CASSLLAGGSGELFF

v_call: TRBV18
d_call: -
clone_size: -
j_call: TRBJ1-2
cdr3_nt: TGTGCCAGCTCACCAATCGCACAGGGCAGCGATGGCTACACCTTC
cdr3_aa: CASSPIAQGSDGYTF

v_call: TRBV7-2
d_call: TRBD2
clone_size: -
j_call: TRBJ2-7
cdr3_nt: TGTGCCAGCAGCCTCACTAGCGGGGGGGCTAGGGTCCACGAGCAGTACTTC
cdr3_aa: CASSLTSGGARVHEQYF

v_call: TRBV30
d_call: -
clone_size: -
j_call: TRBJ1-5
cdr3_nt: TGTGCCTGGAGTGTACCGGGCAGGGGCATTAGCAATCAGCCCCAGCATTTT
cdr3_aa: CAWSVPGRGISNQPQHF

v_call: TRBV11-3
d_call: -
clone_size: -
j_call: TRBJ1-1
cdr3_nt: TGTGCCAGCAGCTTTCGGGACAAGAACACTGAAGCTTTCTTT
cdr3_aa: CASSFRDKNTEAFF

v_call: TRBV28
d_call: -
clone_size: -
j_call: TRBJ1-4
cdr3_nt: TGTGCCAGCGGGGGAGGGCTTGAAAAACTGTTTTTT
cdr3_aa: CASGGGLEKLFF

v_call: TRBV19
d_call: TRBD1
clone_size: -
j_call: TRBJ2-5
cdr3_nt: TGTGCCAGTAGTATAGAGCCGTGGACAGGGCAAGAGACCCAGTACTTC
cdr3_aa: CASSIEPWTGQETQYF

v_call: TRBV19
d_call: -
clone_size: -
j_call: TRBJ1-5
cdr3_nt: TGTGCCAGCAAAGGGGTTACAAGAATGACAGAGCCCCAGCATTTT
cdr3_aa: CASKGVTRMTEPQHF

v_call: TRBV2
d_call: TRBD1
clone_size: -
j_call: TRBJ2-1
cdr3_nt: TGTGCCAGCAGTGGGACAGGGGTGGGTGAGCAGTTCTTC
cdr3_aa: CASSGTGVGEQFF

v_call: TRBV6-5
d_call: -
clone_size: -
j_call: TRBJ2-7
cdr3_nt: TGTGCCAGCAGCCGCAGGGTGGGATACGAGCAGTACTTC
cdr3_aa: CASSRRVGYEQYF

v_call: TRBV24-1
d_call: -
clone_size: -
j_call: TRBJ2-5
cdr3_nt: TGTGCCACCAGTGATCCACAGGGCGGGGAGACCCAGTACTTC
cdr3_aa: CATSDPQGGETQYF

v_call: TRBV19
d_call: TRBD1
clone_size: -
j_call: TRBJ1-1
cdr3_nt: TGTGCCAGTAGGACAGGGGGGACAGGGGGCTCAGAAGCTTTCTTT
cdr3_aa: CASRTGGTGGSEAFF

v_call: TRBV19
d_call: -
clone_size: -
j_call: TRBJ1-2
cdr3_nt: TGTGCCAGTAGACGCAACAGGGTGTATGGCTACACCTTC
cdr3_aa: CASRRNRVYGYTF

v_call: TRBV23-1
d_call: -
clone_size: -
j_call: TRBJ1-2
cdr3_nt: TGCGCCAGCAGTCAATCGCGAGACTTCGAACCCTATAACTATGGCTACACCTTC
cdr3_aa: CASSQSRDFEPYNYGYTF

v_call: TRBV5-6
d_call: -
clone_size: -
j_call: TRBJ2-5
cdr3_nt: TGTGCCAGCAGCTACACGACAGCTGGTCCCTGGGAGACCCAGTACTTC
cdr3_aa: CASSYTTAGPWETQYF

v_call: TRBV28
d_call: -
clone_size: -
j_call: TRBJ1-2
cdr3_nt: TGTGCCAGCAGTGGCAGGGTATATGGCTACACCTTC
cdr3_aa: CASSGRVYGYTF

v_call: TRBV19
d_call: -
clone_size: -
j_call: TRBJ1-3
cdr3_nt: TGTGCTACGTATTTCCCCGGGAGTGGAAACACCATATATTTT
cdr3_aa: CATYFPGSGNTIYF

v_call: TRBV4-1
d_call: TRBD1
clone_size: -
j_call: TRBJ1-4
cdr3_nt: TGCGCCAGCAGCCTACAGGGGGCGAGGGGTGAAAAACTGTTTTTT
cdr3_aa: CASSLQGARGEKLFF

v_call: TRBV15
d_call: -
clone_size: -
j_call: TRBJ2-2
cdr3_nt: TGTGCCACCAGCAGGGGTCCTAGCACCGGGGAGCTGTTTTTT
cdr3_aa: CATSRGPSTGELFF

v_call: TRBV6-2/TRBV6-3
d_call: TRBD1
clone_size: -
j_call: TRBJ2-2
cdr3_nt: TGTGCCAGCAGTTACTCGCGGGACAGGGATTCGGGGTACACCGGGGAGCTGTTTTTT
cdr3_aa: CASSYSRDRDSGYTGELFF

v_call: TRBV5-8
d_call: -
clone_size: few
j_call: TRBJ1-6
cdr3_nt: TGTGCCAGCAGCTCTGGGACTATAGATTCACCCCTCCACTTT
cdr3_aa: CASSSGTIDSPLHF

v_call: TRBV30
d_call: -
clone_size: -
j_call: TRBJ1-6
cdr3_nt: TGTGCCTGGACTCGACAGGATAATTCACCCCTCCACTTT
cdr3_aa: CAWTRQDNSPLHF

v_call: TRBV28
d_call: TRBD1
clone_size: few
j_call: TRBJ1-4
cdr3_nt: TGTGCCAGCAGTGGGGAAAACAGGGGCGAAAAACTGTTTTTT
cdr3_aa: CASSGENRGEKLFF

v_call: TRBV11-2
d_call: TRBD2
clone_size: -
j_call: TRBJ2-1
cdr3_nt: TGTGCCAGCAGCACCGGGACTAGCGGTGACAATGAGCAGTTCTTC
cdr3_aa: CASSTGTSGDNEQFF

v_call: TRBV6-1
d_call: -
clone_size: few
j_call: TRBJ2-1
cdr3_nt: TGTGCCAGCAGTGAAGCTCAGGACAGCTACAATGAGCAGTTCTTC
cdr3_aa: CASSEAQDSYNEQFF

v_call: TRBV5-1
d_call: -
clone_size: -
j_call: TRBJ2-1
cdr3_nt: TGCGCCAGCAGCTTGCGGGATACTCCCTACAATGAGCAGTTCTTC
cdr3_aa: CASSLRDTPYNEQFF

v_call: TRBV19
d_call: TRBD1
clone_size: -
j_call: TRBJ1-5
cdr3_nt: TGTGCCAGTAGTATACTGGGGGACAGGGTGAATCAGCCCCAGCATTTT
cdr3_aa: CASSILGDRVNQPQHF

v_call: TRBV6-5
d_call: -
clone_size: -
j_call: TRBJ1-1
cdr3_nt: TGTGCCAGCAGTATTAACCGGGACACCTCAACTGAAGCTTTCTTT
cdr3_aa: CASSINRDTSTEAFF

v_call: TRBV2
d_call: -
clone_size: -
j_call: TRBJ2-1
cdr3_nt: TGTGCCAGCGGAGACAGGACCCTCAACAATGAGCAGTTCTTC
cdr3_aa: CASGDRTLNNEQFF

v_call: TRBV5-8
d_call: -
clone_size: -
j_call: TRBJ2-1
cdr3_nt: TGTGCCAGCAGCTCCGGGACCTACAATGAGCAGTTCTTC
cdr3_aa: CASSSGTYNEQFF

v_call: TRBV28
d_call: -
clone_size: -
j_call: TRBJ1-5
cdr3_nt: TGTGCCAGCAGGACACTCAAAATTATTCCGGGACAGCCCCAGCATTTT
cdr3_aa: CASRTLKIIPGQPQHF

v_call: TRBV7-9
d_call: TRBD2
clone_size: -
j_call: TRBJ2-1
cdr3_nt: TGTGCCAGCAGCTCCCCGGGACTAGCTATCAATGAGCAGTTCTTC
cdr3_aa: CASSSPGLAINEQFF

v_call: TRBV2
d_call: -
clone_size: -
j_call: TRBJ1-5
cdr3_nt: TGTGCCAGTTCTCGGTCATATAGCAATCAGCCCCAGCATTTT
cdr3_aa: CASSRSYSNQPQHF

v_call: TRBV27
d_call: TRBD1
clone_size: -
j_call: TRBJ2-5
cdr3_nt: TGTGCCAGCCATGGACTTAAGGGGGCGCGAAGAGAGACCCAGTACTTC
cdr3_aa: CASHGLKGARRETQYF

v_call: TRBV3-1/TRBV3-2
d_call: TRBD2
clone_size: -
j_call: TRBJ2-1
cdr3_nt: TGTGCCAGCAGCCAATTACTAGCGGGGTCAGATGAGCAGTTCTTC
cdr3_aa: CASSQLLAGSDEQFF

v_call: TRBV4-1
d_call: TRBD2
clone_size: -
j_call: TRBJ2-7
cdr3_nt: TGCGCCAGCAGCCAAGATATGGCTAGCGGGGCCGCCTCCCCCTACGAGCAGTACTTC
cdr3_aa: CASSQDMASGAASPYEQYF

v_call: TRBV19
d_call: TRBD1
clone_size: few
j_call: TRBJ1-5
cdr3_nt: TGTGCCAGTAGGACAGGGGACAATCAGCCCCAGCATTTT
cdr3_aa: CASRTGDNQPQHF

v_call: TRBV5-6
d_call: -
clone_size: -
j_call: TRBJ1-5
cdr3_nt: TGTGCCAGCAGCTTGGAGACAACCGTCGGGGATCAGCCCCAGCATTTT
cdr3_aa: CASSLETTVGDQPQHF